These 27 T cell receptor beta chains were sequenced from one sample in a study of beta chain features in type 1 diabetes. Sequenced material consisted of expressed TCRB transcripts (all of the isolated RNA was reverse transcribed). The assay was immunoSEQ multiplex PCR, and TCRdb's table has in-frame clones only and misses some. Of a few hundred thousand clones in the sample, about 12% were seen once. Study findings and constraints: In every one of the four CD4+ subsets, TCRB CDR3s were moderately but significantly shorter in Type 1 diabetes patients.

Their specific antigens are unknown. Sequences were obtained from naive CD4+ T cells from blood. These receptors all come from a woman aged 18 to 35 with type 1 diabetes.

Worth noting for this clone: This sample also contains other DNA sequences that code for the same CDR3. Written as DNA, the CDR3 is TGCGCCAGCAGCCAAGATCGAGAGACCCAGTACTTC. It codes for CASSQDRETQYF. V is TRBV4-1 and J is TRBJ2-5, with D hard to call. The V end was cut by 0 bases, the J end by 4 bases, with 3 bases between. Per germline, CDR1 MGHRA and CDR2 YSYEKL. This CDR3 contains 12 residues.

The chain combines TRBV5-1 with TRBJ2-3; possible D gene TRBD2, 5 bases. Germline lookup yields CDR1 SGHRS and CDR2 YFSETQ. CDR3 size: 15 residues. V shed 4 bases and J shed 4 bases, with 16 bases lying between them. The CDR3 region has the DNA TGCGCCAGCAGCAGGGTTGGAGGTAGTGCAGATACGCAGTATTTT. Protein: CASSRVGGSADTQYF.

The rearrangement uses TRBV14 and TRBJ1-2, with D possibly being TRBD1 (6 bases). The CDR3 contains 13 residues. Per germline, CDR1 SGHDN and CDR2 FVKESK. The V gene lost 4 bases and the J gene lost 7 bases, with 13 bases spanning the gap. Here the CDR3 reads CASSPRQGPGYTF. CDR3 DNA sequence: TGTGCCAGCAGCCCTCGGCAGGGGCCTGGCTACACCTTC.

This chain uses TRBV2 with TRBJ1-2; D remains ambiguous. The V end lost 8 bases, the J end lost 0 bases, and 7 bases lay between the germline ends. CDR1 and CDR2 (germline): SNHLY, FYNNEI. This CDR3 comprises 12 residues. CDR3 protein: CASGRTNYGYTF. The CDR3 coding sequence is TGTGCCAGCGGGAGGACTAACTATGGCTACACCTTC.

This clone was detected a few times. CDR3 residues: CASSSLAGEKAYEQYF. The CDR3 DNA sequence: TGTGCCAGCAGCTCACTGGCGGGAGAAAAGGCCTACGAGCAGTACTTC. V gene TRBV7-3 combines with J gene TRBJ2-7, with 7 bases aligning to TRBD2. Germline V gene lookup returns CDR1 SGHTA and CDR2 FQGTGA. Trimming cost V 4 bases and J 2 bases; bases outside gene matches: 11. The CDR3 runs to 16 residues. The variable domain in full, completed from reference TRBV7-3 and TRBJ2-7, reads GAGVSQTPSNKVTEKGKYVELRCDPISGHTALYWYRQSLGQGPEFLIYFQGTGAADDSGLPNDRFFAVRPEGSVSTLKIQRTERGDSAVYLCASSSLAGEKAYEQYFGPGTRLTVT.

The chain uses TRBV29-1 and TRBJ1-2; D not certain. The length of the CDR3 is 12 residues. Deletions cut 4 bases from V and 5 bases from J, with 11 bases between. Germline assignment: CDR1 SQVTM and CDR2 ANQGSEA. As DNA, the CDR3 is TGCAGCGTTGTGGGCCCGTTGTATGGCTACACCTTC. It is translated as CSVVGPLYGYTF.

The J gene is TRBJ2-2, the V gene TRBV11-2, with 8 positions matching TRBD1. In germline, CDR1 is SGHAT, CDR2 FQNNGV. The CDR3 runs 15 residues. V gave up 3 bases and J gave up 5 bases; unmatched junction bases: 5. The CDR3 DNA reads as TGTGCCAGCAGCTTGGAGACAGGGGTAACCGGGGAGCTGTTTTTT. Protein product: CASSLETGVTGELFF. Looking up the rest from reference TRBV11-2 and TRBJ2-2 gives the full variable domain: EAGVAQSPRYKIIEKRQSVAFWCNPISGHATLYWYQQILGQGPKLLIQFQNNGVVDDSQLPKDRFSAERLKGVDSTLKIQPAKLEDSAVYLCASSLETGVTGELFFGEGSRLTVL.

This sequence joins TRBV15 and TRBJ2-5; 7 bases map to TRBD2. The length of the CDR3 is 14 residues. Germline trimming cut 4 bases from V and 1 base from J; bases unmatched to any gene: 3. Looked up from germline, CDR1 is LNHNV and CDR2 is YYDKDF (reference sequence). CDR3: CATSTGRAQETQYF. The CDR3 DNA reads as TGTGCCACCAGCACGGGGAGGGCCCAAGAGACCCAGTACTTC.

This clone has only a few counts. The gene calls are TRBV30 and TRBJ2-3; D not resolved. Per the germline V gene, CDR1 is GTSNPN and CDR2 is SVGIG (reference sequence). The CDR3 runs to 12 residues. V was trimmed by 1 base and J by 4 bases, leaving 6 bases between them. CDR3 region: CAWSASSDTQYF. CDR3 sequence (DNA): TGTGCCTGGAGTGCCTCGTCAGATACGCAGTATTTT.

Written as DNA, the CDR3 is TGCGCCAGCAGCGGTACAGGGGGCGTAGTGTTGACCGGGGAGCTGTTTTTT. It specifies CASSGTGGVVLTGELFF. The chain combines TRBV5-1 with TRBJ2-2; TRBD1 agrees at 9 bases. The CDR3 has 17 residues. From germline, CDR1 is SGHRS and CDR2 YFSETQ. With 4 bases clipped from V and 5 bases from J, the junction kept 12 bases outside the gene matches. The variable domain in full, with the rest retrieved from reference TRBV5-1 and TRBJ2-2, is KAGVTQTPRYLIKTRGQQVTLSCSPISGHRSVSWYQQTPGQGLQFLFEYFSETQRNKGNFPGRFSGRQFSNSRSEMNVSTLELGDSALYLCASSGTGGVVLTGELFFGEGSRLTVL.

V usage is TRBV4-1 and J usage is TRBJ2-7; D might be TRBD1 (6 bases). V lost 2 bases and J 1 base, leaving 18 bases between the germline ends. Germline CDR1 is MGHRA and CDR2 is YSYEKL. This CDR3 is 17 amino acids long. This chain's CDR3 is CASSQSRRTEDSYEQYF. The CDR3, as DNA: TGCGCCAGCAGCCAATCCCGAAGGACAGAAGATTCCTACGAGCAGTACTTC.

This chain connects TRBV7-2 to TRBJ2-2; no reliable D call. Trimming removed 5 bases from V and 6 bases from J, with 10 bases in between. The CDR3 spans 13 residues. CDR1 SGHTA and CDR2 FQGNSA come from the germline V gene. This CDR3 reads CASSPQFPGELFF. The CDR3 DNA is TGTGCCAGCAGCCCTCAGTTCCCCGGGGAGCTGTTTTTT.

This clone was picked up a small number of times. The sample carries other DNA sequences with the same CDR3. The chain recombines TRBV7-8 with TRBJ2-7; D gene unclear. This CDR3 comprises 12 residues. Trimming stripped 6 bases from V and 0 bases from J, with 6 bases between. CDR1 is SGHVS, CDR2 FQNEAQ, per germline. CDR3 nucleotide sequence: TGTGCCAGCAGTTCCTCCTCCTACGAGCAGTACTTC. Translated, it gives CASSSSSYEQYF.

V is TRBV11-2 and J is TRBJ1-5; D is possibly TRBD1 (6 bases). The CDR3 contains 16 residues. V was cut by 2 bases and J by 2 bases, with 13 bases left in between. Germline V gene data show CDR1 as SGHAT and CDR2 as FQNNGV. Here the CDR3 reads CASSLWGGAGNQPQHF. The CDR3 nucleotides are TGTGCCAGCAGCTTATGGGGGGGCGCAGGCAATCAGCCCCAGCATTTT.

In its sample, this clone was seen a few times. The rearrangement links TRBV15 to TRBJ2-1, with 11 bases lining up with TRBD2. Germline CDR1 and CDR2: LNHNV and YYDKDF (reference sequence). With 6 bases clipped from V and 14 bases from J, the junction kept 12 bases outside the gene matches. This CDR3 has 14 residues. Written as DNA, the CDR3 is TGTGCCACCAGTGTGGCTAGCGGGGGGTATAAAGAGTTCTTC. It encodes CATSVASGGYKEFF.

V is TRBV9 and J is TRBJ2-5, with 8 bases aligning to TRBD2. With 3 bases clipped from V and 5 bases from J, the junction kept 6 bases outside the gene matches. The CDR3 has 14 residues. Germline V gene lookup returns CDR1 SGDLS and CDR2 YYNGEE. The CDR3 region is CASSAGGRMETQYF. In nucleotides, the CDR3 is TGTGCCAGCAGCGCGGGGGGGCGTATGGAGACCCAGTACTTC.

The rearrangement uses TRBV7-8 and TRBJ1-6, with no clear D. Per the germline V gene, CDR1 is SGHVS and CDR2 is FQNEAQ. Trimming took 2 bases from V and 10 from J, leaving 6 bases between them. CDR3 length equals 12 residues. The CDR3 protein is CASSLNQSPLHF. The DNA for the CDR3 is TGTGCCAGCAGCTTAAATCAGTCACCCCTCCACTTT.

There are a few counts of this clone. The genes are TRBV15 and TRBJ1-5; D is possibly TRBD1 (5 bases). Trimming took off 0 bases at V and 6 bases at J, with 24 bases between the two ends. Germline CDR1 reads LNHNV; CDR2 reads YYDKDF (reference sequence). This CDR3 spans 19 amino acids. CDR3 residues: CATSREWILLGGSSQPQHF. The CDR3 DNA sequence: TGTGCCACCAGCAGAGAGTGGATTTTACTCGGGGGGTCGAGTCAGCCCCAGCATTTT.

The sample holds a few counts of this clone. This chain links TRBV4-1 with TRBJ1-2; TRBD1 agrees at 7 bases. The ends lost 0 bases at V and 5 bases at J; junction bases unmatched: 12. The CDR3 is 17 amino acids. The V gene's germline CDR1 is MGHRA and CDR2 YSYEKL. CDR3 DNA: TGCGCCAGCAGCCAAGATCCCACAGGGGCGGCCACTTATGGCTACACCTTC. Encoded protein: CASSQDPTGAATYGYTF.

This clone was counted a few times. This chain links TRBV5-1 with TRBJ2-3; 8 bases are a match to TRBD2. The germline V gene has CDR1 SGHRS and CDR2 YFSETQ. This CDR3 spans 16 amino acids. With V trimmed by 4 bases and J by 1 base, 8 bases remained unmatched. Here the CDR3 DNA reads TGCGCCAGCAGCAACGGGGGGGGCCGGGGCACAGATACGCAGTATTTT. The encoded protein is CASSNGGGRGTDTQYF.

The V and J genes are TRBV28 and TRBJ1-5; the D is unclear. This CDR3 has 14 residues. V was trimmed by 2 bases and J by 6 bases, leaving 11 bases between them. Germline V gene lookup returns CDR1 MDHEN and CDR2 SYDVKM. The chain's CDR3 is CASSLEESGQPQHF. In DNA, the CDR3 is TGTGCCAGCAGTTTAGAGGAATCGGGTCAGCCCCAGCATTTT.

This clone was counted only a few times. For the CDR3, the DNA is TGTGCCAGCAGCGTCTCAGGACAGGATCCCTACGAGCAGTACTTC. This gives the protein CASSVSGQDPYEQYF. The chain has TRBV9 and TRBJ2-7; TRBD1 matches 7 bases. The CDR3 covers 15 residues. Per germline, CDR1 SGDLS and CDR2 YYNGEE. With 2 bases clipped from V and 2 bases from J, the junction kept 7 bases outside the gene matches.

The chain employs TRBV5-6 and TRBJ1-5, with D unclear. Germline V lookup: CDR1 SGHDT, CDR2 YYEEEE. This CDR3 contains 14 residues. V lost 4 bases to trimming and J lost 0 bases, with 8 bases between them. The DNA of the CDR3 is TGTGCCAGCAGCCGGGGATTTAGCAATCAGCCCCAGCATTTT. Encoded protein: CASSRGFSNQPQHF.

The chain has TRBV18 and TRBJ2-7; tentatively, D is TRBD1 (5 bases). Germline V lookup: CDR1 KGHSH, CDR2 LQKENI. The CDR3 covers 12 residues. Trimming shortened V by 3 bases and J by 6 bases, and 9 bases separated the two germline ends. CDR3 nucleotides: TGTGCCAGCTCACCTTCTCAGGGCGAGCAGTACTTC. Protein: CASSPSQGEQYF.

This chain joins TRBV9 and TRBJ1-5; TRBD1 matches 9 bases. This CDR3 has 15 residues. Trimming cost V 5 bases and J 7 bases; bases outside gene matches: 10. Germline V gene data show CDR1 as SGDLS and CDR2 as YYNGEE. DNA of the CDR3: TGTGCCAGCAGTAGGGGGGACAGGGAGGGCCAGCCCCAGCATTTT. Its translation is CASSRGDREGQPQHF.

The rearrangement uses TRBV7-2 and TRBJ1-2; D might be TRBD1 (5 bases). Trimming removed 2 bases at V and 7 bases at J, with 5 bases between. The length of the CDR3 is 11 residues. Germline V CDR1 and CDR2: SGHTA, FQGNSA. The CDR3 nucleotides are TGTGCCAGCAGCTTAAGGGGTGGCTACACCTTC. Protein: CASSLRGGYTF.

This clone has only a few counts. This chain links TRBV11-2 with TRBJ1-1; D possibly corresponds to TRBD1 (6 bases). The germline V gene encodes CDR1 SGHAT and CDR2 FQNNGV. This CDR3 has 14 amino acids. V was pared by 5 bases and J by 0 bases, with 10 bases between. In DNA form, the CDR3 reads TGTGCCAGCAGCCCCAGGGGATTGAACACTGAAGCTTTCTTT. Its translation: CASSPRGLNTEAFF. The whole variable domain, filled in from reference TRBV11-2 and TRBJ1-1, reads EAGVAQSPRYKIIEKRQSVAFWCNPISGHATLYWYQQILGQGPKLLIQFQNNGVVDDSQLPKDRFSAERLKGVDSTLKIQPAKLEDSAVYLCASSPRGLNTEAFFGQGTRLTVV.